This section outlines one T cell receptor (beta chain) sequence together with its context. Its antigen remains unknown. Method: immunoSEQ multiplex PCR; TCRdb's copy keeps in-frame clones and lacks some. There are around 2.5 million clones in the sample; over 85% occur only once, and approximately 0.35% lies in the top ten. Both subsets, CD45RA+ naive and CD45RA-negative memory, were split from the CD4+ cells. Between the trimmed V and J ends, which lost 6 bases and 10 bases, there was a span of 22 bases. The CDR3 length is 14 residues. Germline V gene data show CDR1 as MNHNS and CDR2 as SASEGT. The data derive from a study of shared clonotypes between healthy human individuals. Broader study findings: Memory subsets generally showed smaller estimated richness than naive subsets did.

The sample comprised naive CD4+ T cells from PBMCs. Subset specified: CD45RA+ positively selected. This chain joins TRBV6-1 and TRBJ2-7, with TRBD2 as a possible D gene (5 bases). The sequence was obtained from a man younger than 35 in good health. Some clones in this sample may be carry-over from other donors' samples. CDR3 in amino acids: CASSESLVAVSQYF. The CDR3 region has the DNA TGTGCCAGCAGCGAATCACTAGTCGCAGTGTCTCAGTACTTC.